This passage covers 3 T cell receptor beta chains from one sample sequenced in a study of T cell responses to AZD1222 COVID-19 vaccine. Method: immunoSEQ multiplex PCR; TCRdb's copy keeps in-frame clones and lacks some. The sample yields around 80,000 clones, 86% seen once. The input for sequencing was peripheral blood, taken on day 0 of AZD1222 vaccination. These receptors were collected from an adult in good health.

The CDR3 DNA reads as TGTGCCAGCAGTTTAATCGGGGACAAGAGATCTAGCAATCAGCCCCAGCATTTT. It translates to CASSLIGDKRSSNQPQHF. The J gene is TRBJ1-5, the V gene TRBV27; weak D call: TRBD1 (6 bases). CDR1 is MNHEY and CDR2 is SMNVEV in the germline V gene (reference sequence). The V and J ends lost 2 bases and 0 bases respectively, with 17 bases between them. The CDR3 totals 18 residues.

CDR3 nucleotide sequence: TGCGCCAGCAGTGTTGAGACTAGCGGCCAGTACTTC. Protein product: CASSVETSGQYF. This chain connects TRBV10-2 to TRBJ2-7; 9 bases are a match to TRBD2. Germline CDR1 reads WSHSY; CDR2 reads SAAADI. The CDR3 covers 12 residues. Germline trimming cut 4 bases from V and 10 bases from J; bases unmatched to any gene: 5.

The rearrangement joins TRBV4-3 to TRBJ1-1, with D perhaps matching TRBD1 (6 bases). Between the trimmed V and J ends, which lost 4 bases and 4 bases, there was a span of 16 bases. Germline V gives CDR1 LGHNA, CDR2 YSLEER. This CDR3 has 15 residues. CDR3: CASSLFGGVGTEAFF. The DNA of the CDR3 is TGCGCCAGCAGCCTTTTTGGGGGCGTAGGCACTGAAGCTTTCTTT.